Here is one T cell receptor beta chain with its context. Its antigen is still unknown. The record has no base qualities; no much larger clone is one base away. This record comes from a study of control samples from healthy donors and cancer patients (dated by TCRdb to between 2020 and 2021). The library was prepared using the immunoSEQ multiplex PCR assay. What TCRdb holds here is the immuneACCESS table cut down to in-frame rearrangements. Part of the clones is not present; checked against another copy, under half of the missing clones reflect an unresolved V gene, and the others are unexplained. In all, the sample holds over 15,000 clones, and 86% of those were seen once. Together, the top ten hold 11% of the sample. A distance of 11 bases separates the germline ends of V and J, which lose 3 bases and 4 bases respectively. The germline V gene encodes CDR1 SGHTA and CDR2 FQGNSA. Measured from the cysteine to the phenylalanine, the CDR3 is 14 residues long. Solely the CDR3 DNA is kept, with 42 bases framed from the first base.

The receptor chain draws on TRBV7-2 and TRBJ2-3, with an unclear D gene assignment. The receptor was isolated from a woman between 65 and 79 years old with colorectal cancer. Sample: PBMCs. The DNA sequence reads TGTGCCAGCAGCTTGGTGGTGTCTGCAGATACGCAGTATTTT. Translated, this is CASSLVVSADTQYF. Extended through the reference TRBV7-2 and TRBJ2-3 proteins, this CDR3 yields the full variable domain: GAGVSQSPSNKVTEKGKDVELRCDPISGHTALYWYRQSLGQGLEFLIYFQGNSAPDKSGLPSDRFSAERTGGSVSTLTIQRTQQEDSAVYLCASSLVVSADTQYFGPGTRLTVL.